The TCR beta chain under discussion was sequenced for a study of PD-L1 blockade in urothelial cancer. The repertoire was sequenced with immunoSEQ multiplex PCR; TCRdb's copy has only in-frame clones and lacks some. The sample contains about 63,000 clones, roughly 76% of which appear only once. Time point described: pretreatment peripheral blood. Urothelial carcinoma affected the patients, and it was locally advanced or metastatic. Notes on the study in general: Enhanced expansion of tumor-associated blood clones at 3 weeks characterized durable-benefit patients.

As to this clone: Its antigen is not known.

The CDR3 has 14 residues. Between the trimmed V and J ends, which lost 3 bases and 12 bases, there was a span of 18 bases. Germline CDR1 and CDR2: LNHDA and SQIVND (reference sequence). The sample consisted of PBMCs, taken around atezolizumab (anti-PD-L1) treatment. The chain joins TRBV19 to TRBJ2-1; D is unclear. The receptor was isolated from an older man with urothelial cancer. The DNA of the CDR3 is TGTGCCAGTAGTATCGCCGGCGGAAGTCAAGGGCAGTTCTTC. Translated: CASSIAGGSQGQFF.